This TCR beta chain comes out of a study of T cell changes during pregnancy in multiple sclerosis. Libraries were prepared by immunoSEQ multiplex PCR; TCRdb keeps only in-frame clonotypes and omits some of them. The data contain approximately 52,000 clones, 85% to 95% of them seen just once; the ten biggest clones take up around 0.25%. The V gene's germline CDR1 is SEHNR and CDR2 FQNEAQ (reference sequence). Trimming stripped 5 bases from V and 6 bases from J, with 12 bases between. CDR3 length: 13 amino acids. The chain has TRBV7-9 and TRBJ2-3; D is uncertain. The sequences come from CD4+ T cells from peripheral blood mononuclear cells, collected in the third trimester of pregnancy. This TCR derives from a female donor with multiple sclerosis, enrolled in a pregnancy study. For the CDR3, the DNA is TGTGCCAGCAGCCCCCGAGGTCCGGATACGCAGTATTTT. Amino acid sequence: CASSPRGPDTQYF.